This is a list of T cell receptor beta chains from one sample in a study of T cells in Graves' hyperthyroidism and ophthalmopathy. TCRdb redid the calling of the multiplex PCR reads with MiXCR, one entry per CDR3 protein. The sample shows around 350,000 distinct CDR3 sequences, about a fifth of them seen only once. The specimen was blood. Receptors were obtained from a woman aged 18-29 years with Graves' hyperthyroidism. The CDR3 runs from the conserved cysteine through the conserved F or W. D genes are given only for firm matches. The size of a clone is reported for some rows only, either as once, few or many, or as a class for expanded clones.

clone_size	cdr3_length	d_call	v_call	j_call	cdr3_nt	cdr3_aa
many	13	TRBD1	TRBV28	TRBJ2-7	TGTGCCAGCGGGGACAGAACCTACTACGAGCAGTACTTC	CASGDRTYYEQYF
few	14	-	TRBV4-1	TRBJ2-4	TGCGCCAGCAGCCAGGGGGCGAGAGAAAACATTCAGTACTTC	CASSQGARENIQYF
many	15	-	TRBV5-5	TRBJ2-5	TGTGCCAGCAGCTTGTACGTCGACGGAGAAGAGACCCAGTACTTC	CASSLYVDGEETQYF
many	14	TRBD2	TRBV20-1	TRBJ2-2	TGCAGTGCTACTTCTAGCGGGGTAGACGGGGAGCTGTTTTTT	CSATSSGVDGELFF
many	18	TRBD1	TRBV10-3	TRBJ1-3	TGTGCCATCAGTGAGTCGTTTAGGGGGCCCGTTCGTGGAAACACCATATATTTT	CAISESFRGPVRGNTIYF
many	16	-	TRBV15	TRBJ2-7	TGTGCCACCAGCAGAGAATTTGCTCAGGGAAACTACGAGCAGTACTTC	CATSREFAQGNYEQYF
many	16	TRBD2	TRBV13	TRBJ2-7	TGTGCCAGCAGCGAACAACTAGCGGGGGGTTCATACGAGCAGTACTTC	CASSEQLAGGSYEQYF
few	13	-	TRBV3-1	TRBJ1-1	TGTGCCAGCAGCCAAGTGGGAGGCAGTGAAGCTTTCTTT	CASSQVGGSEAFF
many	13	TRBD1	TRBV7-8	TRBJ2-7	TGTGCCAGCACCGGACAGGGAAAGTACGAGCAGTACTTC	CASTGQGKYEQYF
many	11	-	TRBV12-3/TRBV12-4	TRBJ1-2	TGTGCCAGCAGCGTGGGCTATGGCTACACCTTC	CASSVGYGYTF
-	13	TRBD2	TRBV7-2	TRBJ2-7	TGTGCCAGCAGCTCCCTAGCGGCGACTGAGCAGTACTTC	CASSSLAATEQYF
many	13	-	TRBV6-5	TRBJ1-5	TGTGCCAGCAGGTACGGGATAACGGGGCCCCAGCATTTT	CASRYGITGPQHF
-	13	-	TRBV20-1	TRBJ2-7	TGCAGTGCTAGTATCAGCGGAGGGTACGAGCAGTACTTC	CSASISGGYEQYF
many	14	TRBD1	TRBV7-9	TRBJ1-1	TGTGCCACGGGGGACAGGATCATGAACACTGAAGCTTTCTTT	CATGDRIMNTEAFF
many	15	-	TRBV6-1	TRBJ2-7	TGTGCCAGCAGTGAAGAGGAGGGGGAAGGCTACGAGCAGTACTTC	CASSEEEGEGYEQYF
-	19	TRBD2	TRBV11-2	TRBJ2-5	TGTGCCAGCAGCACGCTTCGGAGAGCGGGGGGCCCCGTGGGGCGGACCCAGTACTTC	CASSTLRRAGGPVGRTQYF
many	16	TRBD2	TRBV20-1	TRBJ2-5	TGCAGTGCCCCACCCTGGCTAGCGGGGGGACAAGAGACCCAGTACTTC	CSAPPWLAGGQETQYF
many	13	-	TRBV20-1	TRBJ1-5	TGCAGTGCTATCCGGGGCACCAATCAGCCCCAGCATTTT	CSAIRGTNQPQHF
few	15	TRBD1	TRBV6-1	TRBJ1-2	TGTGCCAGCACCCTCTGGACAGGCGACAATTATGGCTACACCTTC	CASTLWTGDNYGYTF
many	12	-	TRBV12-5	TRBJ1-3	TGTGCTAGTGGTTCGACTGGAAACACCATATATTTT	CASGSTGNTIYF
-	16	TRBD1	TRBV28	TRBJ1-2	TGTGCCAGCAGTCAACTTAACAGGGGGCAGTACTATGGCTACACCTTC	CASSQLNRGQYYGYTF
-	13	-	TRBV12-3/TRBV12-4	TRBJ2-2	TGTGCCAGCAGTCCCATTCGGACCGGGGAGCTGTTTTTT	CASSPIRTGELFF
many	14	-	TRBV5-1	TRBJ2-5	TGCGCCAGCAGCTTGGGGCCTGACCAAGAGACCCAGTACTTC	CASSLGPDQETQYF